This TCR beta chain was sequenced for a study of blood T cell repertoires in COVID-19. About the research overall: The samples span acute and convalescent COVID-19 from the United States, Italy and Spain. Nucleic acid was either cDNA or gDNA, and it came from T cells, B-cell-depleted T cells, or PBMCs.

Trimming removed 2 bases from V and 1 base from J; junction bases left unmatched: 4. This CDR3 is 15 amino acids long. Per the original data handling: Amplifying reference gene primers gave estimates of nucleated cell counts. Some clones are missing from TCRdb's copy, which holds only in-frame ones; the method was immunoSEQ multiplex PCR. The V and J calls and clone size were taken over from that table, and D and trimming were inferred from the DNA. The repertoire holds approximately 160,000 clones, with around 81% as singletons. The sequenced sample consisted of peripheral blood. The chain has TRBV23-1 and TRBJ2-7; 8 bases fit TRBD1. TRBV23-1 is classed as an ORF, of uncertain function. The receptor was derived from a man between 60 and 75 years old with active or convalescent COVID-19. CDR3 in amino acids: CASSQQDRGSYEQYF. The CDR3 DNA sequence: TGCGCCAGCAGTCAACAAGACAGGGGATCCTACGAGCAGTACTTC.